The present entry profiles one T cell receptor beta chain with its context. The data were obtained in a study of cytotoxic CD8 clonotypes in ibrutinib-treated CLL. Germline loops: CDR1 SGHRS, CDR2 YFSETQ. CDR3 size: 18 residues. Deletions cut 4 bases from V and 4 bases from J, with 26 bases between. Repertoires were generated with immunoSEQ multiplex PCR, while TCRdb's copy carries only in-frame clones and drops some. Here the sample spans roughly 300,000 clones, approximately 76% being singletons. The chain is built from TRBV5-1 and TRBJ1-2; D unresolved. The sequences come from PBMCs, collected at disease progression, from a patient treated with ibrutinib. The TCR sequence derives from a human donor with chronic lymphocytic leukemia. Written as DNA, the CDR3 is TGCGCCAGCAGCCTAATGGGGAGTAGGGCGAAACCTAGCTATGGCTACACCTTC. Translated, it gives CASSLMGSRAKPSYGYTF.